This T cell receptor (beta chain) was documented in a study of shared clonotypes between healthy human individuals. General study findings and limits: Compared with clonotypes that all four donors shared, non-shared clonotypes had lower generation probabilities.

V dropped 0 bases and J dropped 4 bases, with 11 bases sitting between them. CDR1 and CDR2 (germline): SGDLS, YYNGEE. The CDR3 has 14 amino acids. Notes on this clone: Its antigen is not identified.

Per the study methods: ImmunoSEQ only sent back junction sequences with no quality scores, so filtering was done differently. Some clones are missing from TCRdb's copy, which holds only in-frame ones; the method was immunoSEQ multiplex PCR. V and J calls plus clone size are reproduced from that table; the DNA served to infer D and trimming. The sample yields more than 1,200,000 clones, about 98.5% seen once. The study drew all its donors from Caucasian adults living in Nashville, Tennessee. This receptor was identified in a young man in good health. The chain combines TRBV9 with TRBJ2-7; no reliable D call. The sample comprised naive CD4+ T cells sorted from blood. Documented subset: CD45RA+ positively selected. The CDR3: CASSVADVSYEQYF. Here the CDR3 DNA reads TGTGCCAGCAGCGTAGCAGACGTAAGTTACGAGCAGTACTTC.